This T cell receptor beta chain emerged from a study of cytomegalovirus exposure and HLA in healthy donors. As for the study in general: Assignment to the Caucasian-associated ancestry cluster applied to 81% of the approximately 400 genotyped donors.

Primers included in the PCR were 60 Vbeta and 13 Jbeta primers. Clones were sequenced by immunoSEQ multiplex PCR, and TCRdb holds only the in-frame ones, with some missing. Among 100,000 to 150,000 clones listed, 70% to 85% were seen once. CDR1 is LNHDA, CDR2 SQIVND, per germline (reference sequence). The length of the CDR3 is 12 residues. V shed 6 bases, J shed 15 bases, and the junction held 11 bases outside the gene matches. Sequenced sample: PBMCs. The chain combines TRBV19 with TRBJ2-1; 7 nucleotides align to TRBD2. This clonotype originated in a boy aged 2 to 10 in good health and CMV-seronegative. CDR3 region: CASRPRTSPLFF. The CDR3 nucleotides are TGTGCCAGTAGGCCAAGGACTAGTCCGCTGTTCTTC.